The rows below give T cell receptor beta chains drawn from one sample of a study of CD8 T cells in Susac syndrome. In TCRdb, the immunoSEQ multiplex PCR reads were re-called with MiXCR into one record per CDR3 protein. The sample gives approximately 210,000 distinct CDR3 sequences, about 94% of which show up once; about 0.15% is in the top ten. What was sequenced was CD4+ T cells from PBMCs. The receptors come from a human donor with Susac syndrome. CDR3s include the opening cysteine and the closing phenylalanine or tryptophan. D genes are given only for firm matches. The size field is filled for only some rows; it gives once, few, many or a size class.

D gene	clone size	V gene	J gene	CDR3 DNA	CDR3 protein
NA	once	TRBV5-1	TRBJ1-2	TGCGCCAGCAGCTTGGAGTCAGTGGTCAGTGGCACCTTC	CASSLESVVSGTF
NA	NA	TRBV7-2	TRBJ1-1	TGTGCCAGCAGTCCGAGGGGTTCCGGGGAGGGCACTGAAGCTTTCTTT	CASSPRGSGEGTEAFF
NA	NA	TRBV25-1	TRBJ1-4	TGTGCCAGCACTCGTTCGGAAACTAATGAAAAACTGTTTTTT	CASTRSETNEKLFF
TRBD1	NA	TRBV29-1	TRBJ2-2	TGCAGCGTTCGGACAGGGGGCGATTTTGGGGAGCTGTTTTTT	CSVRTGGDFGELFF
TRBD2	NA	TRBV4-2	TRBJ2-1	TGTGCCAGCAGCCAAGATGTAGCGGGGGGCATGAATGAGCAGTTCTTC	CASSQDVAGGMNEQFF
NA	NA	TRBV12-3/TRBV12-4	TRBJ2-7	TGTGCCAGCAGTGGCGGGGCAGAAACCTACGAGCAGTACTTC	CASSGGAETYEQYF
TRBD1	NA	TRBV20-1	TRBJ2-5	TGCAGTGCTAGGTCCTACGGGACAGGGTGGTCAGAGACCCAGTACTTC	CSARSYGTGWSETQYF
TRBD1	NA	TRBV29-1	TRBJ1-4	TGCAGCGCGGCCGCCGGGACAGGGTTTAATGAAAAACTGTTTTTT	CSAAAGTGFNEKLFF
NA	NA	TRBV11-2	TRBJ2-2	TGTGCCAGCAGCTTAAGGGGGGCGGCGGATACAGAGCTGTTTTTT	CASSLRGAADTELFF
TRBD1	NA	TRBV3-1	TRBJ2-1	TGTGCCACCACCCGGACAGGCTATTACAATGAGCAGTTCTTC	CATTRTGYYNEQFF
NA	NA	TRBV6-1	TRBJ2-7	TGTGCCAGCAGTGAAGCAGGGGCAGGGAGGCGCTACGAGCAGTACTTC	CASSEAGAGRRYEQYF
NA	NA	TRBV11-1	TRBJ2-7	TGTGCCAGCAGGGTGGAGGGCCGCTACGAGCAGTACTTC	CASRVEGRYEQYF
TRBD1	NA	TRBV4-1	TRBJ1-4	TGCGCCAGCAGCCAAGATCGCGACAGGGACTTGGCAACTAATGAAAAACTGTTTTTT	CASSQDRDRDLATNEKLFF
TRBD1	NA	TRBV19	TRBJ2-5	TGTGCCAGCGGGACAGGCCAAGAGACCCAGTACTTC	CASGTGQETQYF
TRBD1	once	TRBV7-2	TRBJ1-6	TGTGCCAGCAGCAAATCCGGGACAGGGAGTTCACCCCTCCACTTT	CASSKSGTGSSPLHF
TRBD1	NA	TRBV12-3/TRBV12-4	TRBJ1-6	TGTGCCAGCAGTTTAGAAACAGGGGCGGGGAATTCACCCCTCCACTTT	CASSLETGAGNSPLHF
NA	NA	TRBV11-3	TRBJ2-1	TGTGCCAGCAGCTTAGAGGGATGGGGAACCACCTCCTACAATGAGCAGTTCTTC	CASSLEGWGTTSYNEQFF
NA	once	TRBV20-1	TRBJ2-3	TGCAGTGCCCTGCCAAGGGCCGGCACAGATACGCAGTATTTT	CSALPRAGTDTQYF
NA	NA	TRBV15	TRBJ1-1	TGTGCCACCAGCAGTGTCCGACGGGCCATGAACACTGAAGCTTTCTTT	CATSSVRRAMNTEAFF
NA	NA	TRBV5-1	TRBJ1-6	TGCGCCAGCAGCTTGGCAGGGGCAGATTCACCCCTCCACTTT	CASSLAGADSPLHF
TRBD1	NA	TRBV30	TRBJ1-1	TGTGCCGGAACGACAGGGATAGGCACTGAAGCTTTCTTT	CAGTTGIGTEAFF
NA	NA	TRBV27	TRBJ1-1	TGTGCCAGCAGTTCCTCGTCACTAATCACTGAAGCTTTCTTT	CASSSSSLITEAFF
NA	NA	TRBV20-1	TRBJ1-6	TGCAGTGCTAGAATGAGGGGAGAATATAATTCACCCCTCCACTTT	CSARMRGEYNSPLHF
NA	NA	TRBV12-3/TRBV12-4	TRBJ1-4	TGTGCCAGCACCGCGGGGCCAACTAATGAAAAACTGTTTTTT	CASTAGPTNEKLFF
NA	NA	TRBV7-9	TRBJ1-5	TGTGCCAGCAGCTTGACACAGGGCCAGCCCCAGCATTTT	CASSLTQGQPQHF
NA	NA	TRBV20-1	TRBJ2-7	TGCAGTGCTTCCTCCCCGGGACGGTCCTACGAGCAGTACTTC	CSASSPGRSYEQYF
TRBD1	NA	TRBV19	TRBJ1-2	TGTGCCAGTAATTCCGGGACAGGGGTCACCCCGAGTGGCTACACCTTC	CASNSGTGVTPSGYTF
NA	NA	TRBV29-1	TRBJ2-7	TGCAGCGTCGATAACAGGGACACCTACGAGCAGTACTTC	CSVDNRDTYEQYF
TRBD1	NA	TRBV20-1	TRBJ1-2	TGCAGTGCTAGACCAGGGGGCACCAACTATGGCTACACCTTC	CSARPGGTNYGYTF